The 26 T cell receptor beta chains given below trace back to one sample, sequenced in a study of cytomegalovirus exposure and HLA in healthy donors. PCR used 60 Vbeta primers and 13 Jbeta primers. Using immunoSEQ multiplex PCR, the repertoire was profiled, and TCRdb retains in-frame clones only, with some absent. The table has 77,000 or so clones, around 75% seen once; the top ten hold 7.2%. Sample: PBMCs. The source is a woman aged 40 to 50 in good health and CMV-seronegative.

The genes are TRBV11-2 and TRBJ2-7; TRBD2 aligns across 7 bases. CDR3 length: 14 amino acids. Germline V lookup: CDR1 SGHAT, CDR2 FQNNGV. The V segment lost 3 bases and the J segment 2 bases; nucleotides outside the gene matches: 4. CDR3 in amino acids: CASSLGTTAYEQYF. CDR3 nucleotides: TGTGCCAGCAGCTTGGGGACTACAGCCTACGAGCAGTACTTC. The whole variable domain, remainder taken from reference TRBV11-2 and TRBJ2-7, is EAGVAQSPRYKIIEKRQSVAFWCNPISGHATLYWYQQILGQGPKLLIQFQNNGVVDDSQLPKDRFSAERLKGVDSTLKIQPAKLEDSAVYLCASSLGTTAYEQYFGPGTRLTVT.

The chain combines TRBV15 with TRBJ1-5; D gene unclear. This CDR3 is 12 amino acids long. Trimming pared 5 bases from V and 7 bases from J, leaving 9 bases between. CDR1 and CDR2 (germline): LNHNV, YYDKDF (reference sequence). The CDR3 protein is CATSEAHQPQHF. DNA of the CDR3: TGTGCCACCAGCGAAGCCCACCAGCCCCAGCATTTT.

This chain's CDR3 is CASSPSGRKTGELFF. Written as DNA, the CDR3 is TGTGCCAGCAGTCCCAGCGGGAGAAAAACCGGGGAGCTGTTTTTT. The chain carries TRBV28 and TRBJ2-2, with 8 bases lining up with TRBD2. Germline V gives CDR1 MDHEN, CDR2 SYDVKM. The ends lost 5 bases at V and 5 bases at J; junction bases unmatched: 7. The CDR3 consists of 15 residues.

This chain connects TRBV21-1 to TRBJ2-3; the D call TRBD2 from the table was never checked on the DNA. TRBV21-1 is recorded as a pseudogene. The CDR3 runs 18 residues. The CDR3 DNA reads as TGTGCCAGCAGTCTTGACGATGGCTCCGGGGGGGGCACAGATACGCAGTATTTT. Translation gives CASSLDDGSGGGTDTQYF.

This chain uses TRBV5-1 with TRBJ2-7; the match to TRBD2 covers 15 bases. Germline CDR1 is SGHRS and CDR2 is YFSETQ. V lost 4 bases and J lost 2; bases outside the gene matches: 10. The CDR3 is 18 amino acids. The CDR3 DNA is TGCGCCAGCAGCCTTCGGACTAGCGGGGGGGATTGGACCTACGAGCAGTACTTC. Amino acid sequence: CASSLRTSGGDWTYEQYF. The full variable domain, rest sourced from reference TRBV5-1 and TRBJ2-7, is KAGVTQTPRYLIKTRGQQVTLSCSPISGHRSVSWYQQTPGQGLQFLFEYFSETQRNKGNFPGRFSGRQFSNSRSEMNVSTLELGDSALYLCASSLRTSGGDWTYEQYFGPGTRLTVT.

V gene TRBV13 combines with J gene TRBJ2-3; no clear D. The ends were cut back, 4 bases at V and 6 bases at J, with 5 bases in the middle. The germline V gene has CDR1 PRHDT and CDR2 FYEKMQ (reference sequence). The CDR3 spans 11 residues. The CDR3 here is CASSYRDTQYF. CDR3 in DNA: TGTGCCAGCAGCTATCGGGATACGCAGTATTTT.

This chain joins TRBV4-1 and TRBJ2-7, with 7 bases lining up with TRBD1. The CDR3 is made up of 19 amino acids. The germline V gene has CDR1 MGHRA and CDR2 YSYEKL. J was trimmed by 5 bases and V by 1 base; bases with no gene match: 20. CDR3 residues: CASSQGKNRGSVRVNEQYF. The CDR3 DNA is TGCGCCAGCAGCCAAGGAAAAAACAGGGGCTCAGTGAGGGTGAACGAGCAGTACTTC.

The chain has TRBV2 and TRBJ2-2; 8 bases are shared with TRBD1. Germline CDR1 and CDR2: SNHLY and FYNNEI. The CDR3 runs to 15 residues. Germline trimming cut 5 bases from V and 9 bases from J; bases unmatched to any gene: 11. Written as DNA, the CDR3 is TGTGCCAGCAGTCGACTCAGGGGGCAGGGGAGGGAGCTGTTTTTT. Translated: CASSRLRGQGRELFF.

The genes are TRBV10-1 and TRBJ2-7, with D perhaps matching TRBD2 (7 bases). CDR3 length: 15 amino acids. CDR1 and CDR2 from the germline V gene are WNHNN and SYGVQD (reference sequence). V lost 3 bases and J lost 2, with 14 bases in between. CDR3 DNA: TGCGCCAGCAGTGATAGGGGGGGCCCGACCTACGAGCAGTACTTC. This encodes CASSDRGGPTYEQYF.

The chain employs TRBV11-2 and TRBJ2-3, with TRBD1 matching over 7 bases. CDR1 is SGHAT, CDR2 FQNNGV, per germline. V was pared by 5 bases and J by 4 bases, with 9 bases of the junction left unmatched. The length of the CDR3 is 15 residues. CDR3 sequence reads: CASSATGIGSDTQYF. For the CDR3, the DNA is TGTGCCAGCAGCGCGACAGGGATCGGGTCAGATACGCAGTATTTT.

The sample holds one count of this clone. The V call is TRBV5-4, the J call TRBJ2-5; 8 nucleotides align to TRBD2. The length of the CDR3 is 16 residues. The V segment lost 5 bases and the J segment 1 base; nucleotides outside the gene matches: 10. The germline V gene encodes CDR1 SGHNT and CDR2 YYREEE (reference sequence). The DNA of the CDR3 is TGTGCCAGCAGAGCCGGGACTAGTAGGAGCCAAGAGACCCAGTACTTC. It is translated as CASRAGTSRSQETQYF.

This clone came up a few times. This chain connects TRBV19 to TRBJ2-7, with 7 positions matching TRBD2. Per the germline V gene, CDR1 is LNHDA and CDR2 is SQIVND (reference sequence). This CDR3 is built from 16 residues. V was clipped by 1 base and J by 2 bases; unmatched bases: 8. CDR3 nucleotides: TGTGCCAGTAGTATAGCGAAGCGGGGTGCAACCTACGAGCAGTACTTC. Translated, it gives CASSIAKRGATYEQYF. Full variable domain (missing parts from reference TRBV19 and TRBJ2-7): DGGITQSPKYLFRKEGQNVTLSCEQNLNHDAMYWYRQDPGQGLRLIYYSQIVNDFQKGDIAEGYSVSREKKESFPLTVTSAQKNPTAFYLCASSIAKRGATYEQYFGPGTRLTVT.

J is TRBJ2-1 and V is TRBV27, with TRBD2 matching 8 bases. Trimming at V came to 7 bases and at J to 3 bases, leaving 5 bases not matched to a gene. The CDR3 consists of 14 residues. CDR1 and CDR2 from the germline V gene are MNHEY and SMNVEV (reference sequence). CDR3 protein: CASTGGRYYNEQFF. The CDR3 bases are TGTGCCAGCACTGGCGGGAGGTACTACAATGAGCAGTTCTTC.

This clone came up once. Compared with germline, one end of the junction differs, possibly owing to a read error. This chain links TRBV7-9 with TRBJ1-4; D call uncertain. Germline loops: CDR1 SEHNR, CDR2 FQNEAQ (reference sequence). There are 12 residues in the CDR3. The CDR3, as DNA: TGTTCCAGCAGCCTACTTCCGGAAAAACTGTTTTTT. It codes for CSSSLLPEKLFF. Drawing the rest from reference TRBV7-9 and TRBJ1-4, the complete variable domain is DTGVSQNPRHKITKRGQNVTFRCDPISEHNRLYWYRQTLGQGPEFLTYFQNEAQLEKSRLLSDRFSAERPKGSFSTLEIQRTEQGDSAMYLCSSSLLPEKLFFGSGTQLSVL.

For this clone: Germline is not matched at one junction end, which may reflect a read error. The CDR3 is CASSSSWRGGSDTQYF. DNA for the CDR3: TGTGCTAGCAGTTCCTCTTGGCGGGGGGGCTCGGATACGCAGTATTTT. The V and J genes are TRBV6-6 and TRBJ2-3, with TRBD2 matching over 9 bases. The CDR3 extends over 16 amino acids. The V gene's germline CDR1 is MNHNY and CDR2 SVGAGI (reference sequence).

V is TRBV6-5 and J is TRBJ1-6; 8 nucleotides line up with TRBD1. Germline CDR1 is MNHEY and CDR2 is SVGAGI. This CDR3 spans 14 amino acids. Trimming took 10 bases from V and 5 from J; bases not matched to a gene: 7. The CDR3 sequence: CAIRRGQDNSPLHF. DNA for the CDR3: TGTGCCATCCGAAGGGGACAGGATAATTCACCCCTCCACTTT.

This chain connects TRBV5-1 to TRBJ2-2, with 10 bases lining up with TRBD1. In germline, CDR1 is SGHRS, CDR2 YFSETQ. The CDR3 extends over 15 amino acids. With 4 bases clipped from V and 6 bases from J, the junction kept 6 bases outside the gene matches. CDR3: CASSLRQGAAGELFF. DNA of the CDR3: TGCGCCAGCAGCCTACGACAGGGGGCGGCCGGGGAGCTGTTTTTT. Filled out from reference TRBV5-1 and TRBJ2-2, the complete variable domain reads KAGVTQTPRYLIKTRGQQVTLSCSPISGHRSVSWYQQTPGQGLQFLFEYFSETQRNKGNFPGRFSGRQFSNSRSEMNVSTLELGDSALYLCASSLRQGAAGELFFGEGSRLTVL.

CDR3 in amino acids: CASSRQGVRGNQPQHF. CDR3 nucleotides: TGTGCCAGCAGCCGACAGGGGGTGAGGGGCAATCAGCCCCAGCATTTT. The V and J genes are TRBV5-8 and TRBJ1-5; 9 bases are shared with TRBD1. Trimming cost V 4 bases and J 2 bases; bases outside gene matches: 7. CDR3 length equals 16 residues. From germline, CDR1 is SGHTS and CDR2 YDEGEE.

This clone was observed once. This rearrangement joins TRBV28 to TRBJ2-6; unclear D gene. The CDR3 is 16 amino acids. From germline, CDR1 is MDHEN and CDR2 SYDVKM. Trimming cost V 5 bases and J 0 bases, with 11 bases left between them. The CDR3 protein is CASSLKLRSGANVLTF. The CDR3 bases are TGTGCCAGCAGTCTTAAACTGCGCTCTGGGGCCAACGTCCTGACTTTC.

This clone was found once. The chain couples TRBV25-1 to TRBJ1-6; weak D call: TRBD1 (5 bases). The V and J ends lost 5 bases and 10 bases respectively, with 18 bases between them. The germline CDR1 and CDR2 sequences are MGHDK and SYGVNS. This CDR3 comprises 15 residues. The CDR3 DNA reads as TGTGCCAGCAGTCTCCCGGGGGGGGTAGGCTCACCCCTCCACTTT. This translates into CASSLPGGVGSPLHF.

CDR3 in DNA: TGTGCCAGCAGTTTATCGCAGGGGGCGGCGTTTGGCTACACCTTC. Its translation is CASSLSQGAAFGYTF. The V and J genes are TRBV27 and TRBJ1-2; 8 nucleotides agree with TRBD1. The CDR3 contains 15 residues. J was trimmed by 7 bases and V by 0 bases; bases with no gene match: 7. Germline V gene data show CDR1 as MNHEY and CDR2 as SMNVEV (reference sequence).

The rearrangement links TRBV2 to TRBJ2-6; no clear D gene. This CDR3 spans 15 amino acids. Germline V gives CDR1 SNHLY, CDR2 FYNNEI. Trimming pared 3 bases from V and 0 bases from J, leaving 6 bases between. CDR3 in amino acids: CASSDGFSGANVLTF. For the CDR3, the DNA is TGTGCCAGCAGTGACGGGTTCTCTGGGGCCAACGTCCTGACTTTC.

This chain joins TRBV5-4 and TRBJ2-1; TRBD1 agrees at 9 bases. Germline V gene lookup returns CDR1 SGHNT and CDR2 YYREEE (reference sequence). With 4 bases clipped from V and 8 bases from J, the junction kept 7 bases outside the gene matches. The CDR3 contains 14 residues. The CDR3 DNA is TGTGCCAGCAGCCCTAAGGACAGGGGCGATGAGCAGTTCTTC. Translation gives CASSPKDRGDEQFF.

The chain has TRBV13 and TRBJ2-2, with 12 bases fitting TRBD1. CDR1 and CDR2 (germline): PRHDT, FYEKMQ (reference sequence). After removal of 4 bases from V and 3 bases from J, the junction contained 12 bases not matched to a gene. This CDR3 is built from 19 residues. DNA of the CDR3: TGTGCCAGCAGCTCCCTCCGGGACAGGGGGCTTAGGGACACCGGGGAGCTGTTTTTT. Protein: CASSSLRDRGLRDTGELFF.

J is TRBJ2-7 and V is TRBV9; the match to TRBD1 covers 7 bases. The CDR3 length is 14 residues. Trimming removed 4 bases from V and 1 base from J; junction bases left unmatched: 5. Germline V gene data show CDR1 as SGDLS and CDR2 as YYNGEE. In DNA, the CDR3 is TGTGCCAGCAGCCCCGGGACAGATTCCTACGAGCAGTACTTC. This encodes CASSPGTDSYEQYF.

The chain is built from TRBV7-7 and TRBJ2-2; TRBD2 is a possible D gene (6 bases). Germline CDR1 is SSHAT and CDR2 is FNYEAQ (reference sequence). This CDR3 is 14 amino acids long. V was clipped by 1 base and J by 8 bases, with 11 bases between them. This CDR3 reads CASSLGRDLGELFF. In DNA form, the CDR3 reads TGTGCCAGCAGCTTAGGGCGGGACTTAGGGGAGCTGTTTTTT.